The sequence of this TCR beta chain was determined in a study of T cells in Graves' hyperthyroidism and ophthalmopathy. The CDR3 has 12 residues. Germline-derived CDR1 and CDR2 are SEHNR and FQNEAQ (reference sequence). Trimming left V 2 bases short and J 14 bases short, with 13 bases between. Worth noting for this clonotype: Its antigen is still unknown.

Hyperthyroidism in the patients, aged 18 to 65, was newly diagnosed and under 2 months in duration. Study results and caveats: Ophthalmopathy was predicted by the model a median of roughly 6.7 months ahead of onset. By a 13 V-J model, ophthalmopathy was set apart from stable hyperthyroidism. Blood shared most expanded thyroid clonotypes above 0.001.

Authors of the study amplified TCR beta CDR3 regions from RNA transcripts. With the HTBI primer set, the TCR CDR3 went through a first round of RT-PCR. TCRdb ran MiXCR on the multiplex PCR reads and lists one entry per CDR3 protein. The repertoire holds 600,000 or so distinct CDR3 sequences, with around 45% as singletons. This TCR was recovered from a woman younger than 30 with Graves' hyperthyroidism. The genes are TRBV7-9 and TRBJ1-5, with unresolved D. Material: peripheral blood or thyroid tissue (not recorded which). The CDR3 spells CASSLRAEYEHF. CDR3 nucleotides: TGTGCCAGCAGCTTACGGGCCGAGTACGAGCATTTT. The variable domain in full, with the rest retrieved from reference TRBV7-9 and TRBJ1-5, is DTGVSQNPRHKITKRGQNVTFRCDPISEHNRLYWYRQTLGQGPEFLTYFQNEAQLEKSRLLSDRFSAERPKGSFSTLEIQRTEQGDSAMYLCASSLRAEYEHFGDGTRLSIL.